This T cell receptor (beta chain) came from a study of blood T cell repertoires in COVID-19. As for the study in general: The study drew acute and convalescent COVID-19 samples from the United States, Italy and Spain. Sources were T cells, B-cell-depleted T cells, or PBMCs; the material itself was cDNA or gDNA.

In the authors' methods: Amplification with reference gene primers provided the estimates of nucleated cell counts. This table comes from immunoSEQ multiplex PCR, and its TCRdb copy is limited to in-frame clones, with some not included. V and J calls plus clone size are reproduced from that table; the DNA served to infer D and trimming. Among more than 95,000 clones, 75% to 90% were seen once, and the ten largest hold 15%. V was clipped by 5 bases and J by 5 bases, with 13 bases between them. CDR1 is PRHDT, CDR2 FYEKMQ, per germline (reference sequence). The CDR3 runs 13 residues. The table lists this clone with a count of one.

The specimen was peripheral blood. The chain links TRBV13 to TRBJ2-7; D possibly corresponds to TRBD2 (6 bases). The TCR comes from a man in his fifties with acute or convalescent COVID-19. CDR3 protein: CASSPGTGNEQYF. The CDR3 DNA reads TGTGCCAGCAGCCCAGGGACTGGCAACGAGCAGTACTTC.